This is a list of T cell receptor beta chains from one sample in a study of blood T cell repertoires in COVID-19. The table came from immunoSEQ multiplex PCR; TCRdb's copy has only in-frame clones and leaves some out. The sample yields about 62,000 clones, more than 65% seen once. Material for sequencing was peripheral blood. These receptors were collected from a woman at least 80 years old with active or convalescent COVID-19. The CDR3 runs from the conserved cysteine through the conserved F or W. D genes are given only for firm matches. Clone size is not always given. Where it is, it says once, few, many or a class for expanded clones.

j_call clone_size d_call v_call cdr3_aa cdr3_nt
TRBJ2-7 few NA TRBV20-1 CSASSPPQGTSYEQYF TGCAGTGCTAGTTCCCCACCCCAGGGGACCTCCTACGAGCAGTACTTC
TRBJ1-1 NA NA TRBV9 CASSVGAGGLNTEAFF TGTGCCAGCAGCGTAGGTGCCGGGGGTCTGAACACTGAAGCTTTCTTT
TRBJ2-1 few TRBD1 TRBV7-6 CASSLGTGYNEQFF TGTGCCAGCAGCTTGGGGACAGGGTACAATGAGCAGTTCTTC
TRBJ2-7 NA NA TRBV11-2 CASSLMSDLAYEQYF TGTGCCAGCAGTCTTATGTCGGATCTAGCCTACGAGCAGTACTTC
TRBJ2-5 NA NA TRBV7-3 CASSLGAAETQYF TGTGCCAGCAGCTTAGGGGCAGCAGAGACCCAGTACTTC
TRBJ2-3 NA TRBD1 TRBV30 CAWGDRVTDTQYF TGTGCCTGGGGGGACAGGGTTACAGATACGCAGTATTTT
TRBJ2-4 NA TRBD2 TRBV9 CASSSGGVNIQYF TGTGCCAGCAGCAGCGGGGGGGTTAACATTCAGTACTTC
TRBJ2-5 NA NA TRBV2 CASSSRVLQETQYF TGTGCCAGCAGCTCGCGGGTCCTCCAAGAGACCCAGTACTTC
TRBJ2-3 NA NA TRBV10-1 CASSVGKEGTQYF TGCGCCAGCAGTGTGGGGAAGGAGGGTACGCAGTATTTT
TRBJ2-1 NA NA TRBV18 CASSPQTRRYNEQFF TGTGCCAGCTCACCGCAGACTCGCCGGTACAATGAGCAGTTCTTC
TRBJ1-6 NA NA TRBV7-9 CASSSGSGLSPLHF TGTGCCAGCAGCTCAGGATCAGGGTTATCACCCCTCCACTTT
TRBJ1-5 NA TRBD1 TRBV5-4 CASSLGPDRVGQPQHF TGTGCCAGCAGCTTGGGCCCAGACAGGGTAGGACAGCCCCAGCATTTT
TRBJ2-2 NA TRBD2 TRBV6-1 CASSAAGGYTGELFF TGTGCCAGCAGTGCAGCGGGGGGATACACCGGGGAGCTGTTTTTT
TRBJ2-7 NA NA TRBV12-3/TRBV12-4 CASRLTGLEQYF TGTGCCAGCAGGCTTACAGGGCTCGAGCAGTACTTC
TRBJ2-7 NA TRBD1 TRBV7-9 CASSPRQGSTYEQYF TGTGCCAGCAGCCCCCGACAGGGAAGCACCTACGAGCAGTACTTC
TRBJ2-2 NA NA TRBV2 CASKIRENTGELFF TGTGCCAGTAAGATCCGAGAGAACACCGGGGAGCTGTTTTTT
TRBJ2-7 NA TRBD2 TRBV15 CATSRDNGDSGVYEQYF TGTGCCACCAGCAGAGATAACGGCGATAGCGGGGTGTACGAGCAGTACTTC
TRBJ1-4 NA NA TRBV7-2 CASSLAQGEKLFF TGTGCCAGCAGCTTAGCGCAGGGGGAAAAACTGTTTTTT
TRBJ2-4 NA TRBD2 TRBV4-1 CASSQTSGGAGNIQYF TGCGCCAGCAGCCAGACTAGCGGGGGGGCCGGAAACATTCAGTACTTC
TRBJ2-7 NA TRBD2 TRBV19 CASSIAGGIYEQYF TGTGCCAGTAGTATAGCGGGGGGTATCTACGAGCAGTACTTC
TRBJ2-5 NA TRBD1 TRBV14 CASSQDRGPGGTQYF TGTGCCAGCAGCCAAGACAGGGGGCCCGGTGGGACCCAGTACTTC
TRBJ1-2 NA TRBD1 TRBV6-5 CASKGQGNYGYTF TGTGCCAGCAAAGGACAGGGGAACTATGGCTACACCTTC
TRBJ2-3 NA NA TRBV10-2 CASKGFNTLTDTQYF TGCGCCAGCAAGGGGTTTAACACCCTCACAGATACGCAGTATTTT
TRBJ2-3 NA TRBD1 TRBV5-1 CASSPTGGSDTQYF TGCGCCAGCAGCCCCACAGGGGGCTCAGATACGCAGTATTTT
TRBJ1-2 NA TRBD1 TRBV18 CASSPQTGENYGYTF TGTGCCAGCTCACCACAGACAGGGGAAAACTATGGCTACACCTTC
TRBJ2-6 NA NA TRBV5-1 CASTDNLSGANVLTF TGCGCCAGCACCGACAACCTCTCTGGGGCCAACGTCCTGACTTTC
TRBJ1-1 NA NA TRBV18 CASSPPTGRGEAFF TGTGCCAGCTCACCACCGACGGGGAGGGGTGAAGCTTTCTTT
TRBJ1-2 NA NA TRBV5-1 CASSLGGLYGYTF TGCGCCAGCAGCTTGGGAGGGCTCTATGGCTACACCTTC
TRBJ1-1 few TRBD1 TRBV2 CASGTGLDTEAFF TGTGCCAGCGGGACAGGGTTGGACACTGAAGCTTTCTTT
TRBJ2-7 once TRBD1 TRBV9 CASSVAGTGNYEQYF TGTGCCAGCAGCGTAGCAGGGACAGGGAACTACGAGCAGTACTTC
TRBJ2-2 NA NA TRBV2 CASSSDRNTGELFF TGTGCCAGCAGCTCCGACAGAAACACCGGGGAGCTGTTTTTT
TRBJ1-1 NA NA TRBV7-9 CASSYMNTEAFF TGTGCCAGCAGCTACATGAACACTGAAGCTTTCTTT
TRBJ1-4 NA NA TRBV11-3 CASSLDRTANEKLFF TGTGCCAGCAGCTTAGATAGGACAGCTAATGAAAAACTGTTTTTT
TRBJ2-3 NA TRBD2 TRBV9 CASGSRLAGGADTQYF TGTGCCAGCGGATCCCGGCTGGCGGGGGGGGCGGATACGCAGTATTTT
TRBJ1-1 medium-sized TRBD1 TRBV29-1 CSGSKGTGELAEAFF TGCAGCGGCTCCAAAGGGACAGGGGAACTCGCTGAAGCTTTCTTT
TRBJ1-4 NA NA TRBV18 CASSPPRKGSTSTNEKLFF TGTGCCAGCTCACCACCGAGGAAGGGGTCGACTTCAACTAATGAAAAACTGTTTTTT
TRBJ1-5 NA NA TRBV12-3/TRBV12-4 CASSPSNQPQHF TGTGCCAGCAGTCCGAGTAATCAGCCCCAGCATTTT
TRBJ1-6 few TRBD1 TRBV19 CASRDRDNSPLHF TGTGCCAGTAGAGACAGGGATAATTCACCCCTCCACTTT
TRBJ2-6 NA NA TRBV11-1 CASSRQVSSGANVLTF TGTGCCAGCAGCAGACAGGTCTCCTCTGGGGCCAACGTCCTGACTTTC
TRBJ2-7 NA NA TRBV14 CASSLSLYEQYF TGTGCCAGCAGCCTTTCCCTCTACGAGCAGTACTTC
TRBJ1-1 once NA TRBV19 CASSISAGRTPRAFF TGTGCCAGTAGTATCTCGGCAGGGCGGACCCCCAGGGCTTTCTTT